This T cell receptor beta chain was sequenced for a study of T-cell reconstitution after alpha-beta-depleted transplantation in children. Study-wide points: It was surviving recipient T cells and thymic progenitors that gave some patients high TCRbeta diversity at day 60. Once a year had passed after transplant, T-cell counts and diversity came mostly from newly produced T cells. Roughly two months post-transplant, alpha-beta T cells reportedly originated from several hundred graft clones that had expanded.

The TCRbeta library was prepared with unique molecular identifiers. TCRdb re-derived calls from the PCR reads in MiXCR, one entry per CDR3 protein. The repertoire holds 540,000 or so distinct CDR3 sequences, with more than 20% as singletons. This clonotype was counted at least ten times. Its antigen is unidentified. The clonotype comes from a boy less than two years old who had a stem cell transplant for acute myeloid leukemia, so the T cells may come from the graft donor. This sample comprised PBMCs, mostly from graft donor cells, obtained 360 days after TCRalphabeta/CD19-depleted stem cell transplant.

The CDR3 spells CASSPRDRDENTEAFF. CDR3 in DNA: TGTGCCAGCAGCCCCCGGGACAGGGATGAAAACACTGAAGCTTTCTTT. This chain links TRBV7-9 with TRBJ1-1; 9 bases line up with TRBD1. V trimming: 5 bases; J trimming: 2 bases; junction bases outside the gene matches: 9. CDR3 length: 16 amino acids. Germline-derived CDR1 and CDR2 are SEHNR and FQNEAQ (reference sequence).